This TCR beta chain was profiled in a study of T cell changes during pregnancy in multiple sclerosis. Per the germline V gene, CDR1 is SGHVS and CDR2 is FQNEAQ. CDR3 length equals 14 residues. With 5 bases clipped from V and 1 base from J, the junction kept 3 bases outside the gene matches. This table comes from immunoSEQ multiplex PCR, and its TCRdb copy is limited to in-frame clones, with some not included. The sample holds about 44,000 clones, roughly 92% seen once. The chain is built from TRBV7-8 and TRBJ2-5; 8 bases are shared with TRBD1. The sequencing used CD4+ T cells from peripheral blood mononuclear cells, collected in the first trimester of pregnancy. The sequence came from a female donor with multiple sclerosis, enrolled in a pregnancy study. The CDR3 DNA is TGTGCCAGCAGCCTCACAGGGGGCCAAGAGACCCAGTACTTC. Encoded protein: CASSLTGGQETQYF.